This passage covers 20 T cell receptor beta chains from one sample sequenced in a study of HIV-infected children after antiretroviral therapy interruption. Indicated treatment: PENTA 11 planned treatment interruption arm or continuous ART arm. The TCR library was built from RNA with a 3' RACE protocol and unique molecular identifiers. TCRdb processed the 3' RACE reads anew with MiXCR; each CDR3 protein has one entry. This sample carries tens of thousands of distinct CDR3 sequences, 4.3% of them seen once, and the ten largest clones take 0.6% to 0.85%. This specimen consisted of CD45RA+ CD4+ T cells from PBMCs, pooled from several time points, obtained from a donor given antiretroviral therapy, either interrupted or continuous. Subset meaning: naive CD4+ CD45RA+ CD45RO- T cells. All receptors derive from a pool of human donors with HIV.

Ten or more counts support this clonotype. V gene TRBV7-2 combines with J gene TRBJ1-5; tentative D call: TRBD1 (5 bases). CDR3 length: 14 amino acids. CDR1 SGHTA and CDR2 FQGNSA come from the germline V gene. V lost 4 bases, J lost 2 bases, and 9 bases lay in between. CDR3 DNA: TGTGCCAGCAGCTCGCCGGGGGGCAATCAGCCCCAGCATTTT. Residues: CASSSPGGNQPQHF.

This clonotype was detected many times. The chain uses TRBV12-3 or TRBV12-4 and TRBJ2-1; either TRBD1 or TRBD2 may fit D (5 bases each). The CDR3 length is 14 residues. V was clipped by 6 bases and J by 8 bases, with 17 bases between them. CDR3 amino acids: CASSRGPRHDEQFF. The CDR3 bases are TGTGCCAGCAGCCGGGGACCGCGGCATGATGAGCAGTTCTTC.

This clonotype was recorded many times. The chain carries TRBV15 and TRBJ1-1; D may be TRBD1 (5 bases). Between the trimmed V and J ends, which lost 1 base and 3 bases, there was a span of 12 bases. The germline V gene encodes CDR1 LNHNV and CDR2 YYDKDF (reference sequence). CDR3 size: 15 residues. The chain's CDR3 is CATSRGGRRDTEAFF. DNA for the CDR3: TGTGCCACCAGCAGAGGGGGGAGGCGGGACACTGAAGCTTTCTTT.

The CDR3 spells CASSPNQYVDTQYF. CDR3 coding DNA: TGTGCCAGCAGTCCTAATCAGTACGTAGATACGCAGTATTTT. The genes are TRBV28 and TRBJ2-3; D ambiguous. The V and J ends lost 5 bases and 5 bases respectively, with 14 bases between them. The CDR3 contains 14 residues. The germline V gene has CDR1 MDHEN and CDR2 SYDVKM.

In DNA form, the CDR3 reads TGTGCCAGCAGTCCCTCTCCCCGGACTTTTACAGATACGCAGTATTTT. As protein: CASSPSPRTFTDTQYF. The chain carries TRBV27 and TRBJ2-3, with D maybe TRBD2 (5 bases). Trimming took off 5 bases at V and 3 bases at J, with 18 bases between the two ends. This CDR3 region has 16 residues. Germline assignment: CDR1 MNHEY and CDR2 SMNVEV (reference sequence).

This clonotype came up many times. The chain employs TRBV4-1 and TRBJ2-7; D is possibly TRBD2 (6 bases). The CDR3 extends over 16 amino acids. Germline V gene sequence: CDR1 MGHRA, CDR2 YSYEKL. Trimming left V 1 base short and J 0 bases short, with 13 bases between. The CDR3 sequence: CASSQVRGTDSYEQYF. The DNA of the CDR3 is TGCGCCAGCAGCCAAGTGCGCGGGACTGACTCCTACGAGCAGTACTTC.

This clonotype has at least ten counts. CDR3 sequence reads: CASSFQGMTGELFF. The CDR3 DNA is TGTGCCAGCAGTTTTCAGGGGATGACCGGGGAGCTGTTTTTT. The rearrangement uses TRBV12-3 or TRBV12-4 and TRBJ2-2, with a possible D match to TRBD1 (6 bases). V was cut by 3 bases and J by 5 bases, with 10 bases left in between. The CDR3 totals 14 residues.

The sample holds many counts of this clonotype. V gene TRBV20-1 combines with J gene TRBJ2-2; 12 bases fit TRBD1. The CDR3 totals 18 residues. In germline, CDR1 is DFQATT, CDR2 SNEGSKA (reference sequence). The J segment lost 7 bases and the V segment lost 2 bases, leaving 14 bases of the junction unmatched. The CDR3: CSARLPYRDRGQSGELFF. For the CDR3, the DNA is TGCAGTGCTAGATTGCCCTACCGGGACAGGGGGCAGAGCGGGGAGCTGTTTTTT.

This clonotype has more than one count but fewer than ten. The V gene is TRBV18, the J gene TRBJ1-1; tentative D call: TRBD1 (6 bases). This CDR3 has 17 residues. The V gene lost 3 bases and the J gene lost 4 bases, with 21 bases spanning the gap. Germline V CDR1 and CDR2: KGHSH, LQKENI. CDR3 protein: CASSPPQGGRNATEAFF. DNA of the CDR3: TGTGCCAGCTCACCCCCACAAGGGGGTCGTAATGCCACTGAAGCTTTCTTT.

This clonotype was found many times. The V call is TRBV7-2, the J call TRBJ2-1; 9 bases fit TRBD2. J was trimmed by 8 bases and V by 1 base; bases with no gene match: 6. CDR1 SGHTA and CDR2 FQGNSA come from the germline V gene. The CDR3 sequence is 15 residues long. CDR3 DNA sequence: TGTGCCAGCAGCTTAGTCGCGGGGGGGCCCCATGAGCAGTTCTTC. Residues: CASSLVAGGPHEQFF.

The chain is built from TRBV10-3 and TRBJ2-3, with D possibly matching TRBD2 (5 bases). CDR3 length: 10 residues. V lost 10 bases to trimming and J lost 10 bases, with 12 bases between them. Germline loops: CDR1 ENHRY, CDR2 SYGVKD. The CDR3 is CATGLGAQYF. The CDR3 nucleotides are TGTGCCACCGGACTGGGCGCGCAGTATTTT.

This clonotype has ten or more counts. The rearrangement uses TRBV19 and TRBJ2-7, with a possible D match to TRBD1 (6 bases). V was cut by 9 bases and J by 4 bases, with 22 bases left in between. The CDR3 runs to 15 residues. Germline loops: CDR1 LNHDA, CDR2 SQIVND (reference sequence). This chain's CDR3 is CARLQGWAPRYEQYF. CDR3 DNA sequence: TGTGCCAGGTTACAGGGTTGGGCCCCCCGATACGAGCAGTACTTC.

This clonotype was seen ten or more times. The chain combines TRBV7-2 with TRBJ2-7; D may be TRBD1 or TRBD2 (6 bases each). The CDR3 length is 15 residues. Germline CDR1 reads SGHTA; CDR2 reads FQGNSA. Trimming stripped 1 base from V and 4 bases from J, with 14 bases between. CDR3 sequence reads: CASSLVAGQKYEQYF. The CDR3 coding sequence is TGTGCCAGCAGCTTAGTTGCGGGACAAAAGTACGAGCAGTACTTC. The full variable domain, its missing parts supplied by reference TRBV7-2 and TRBJ2-7, is GAGVSQSPSNKVTEKGKDVELRCDPISGHTALYWYRQSLGQGLEFLIYFQGNSAPDKSGLPSDRFSAERTGGSVSTLTIQRTQQEDSAVYLCASSLVAGQKYEQYFGPGTRLTVT.

This clonotype appeared many times. J is TRBJ1-5 and V is TRBV7-8; maybe TRBD1 (5 bases). Germline V gives CDR1 SGHVS, CDR2 FQNEAQ. V was trimmed by 5 bases and J by 5 bases, leaving 16 bases between them. CDR3 length: 15 residues. Here the CDR3 DNA reads TGTGCCAGCAGCGAAGGGGCGGGCCTTGATCAGCCCCAGCATTTT. This translates into CASSEGAGLDQPQHF.

This clonotype has at least ten counts. The chain joins TRBV7-2 to TRBJ2-2; 9 positions agree with TRBD2. J gave up 5 bases and V 1 base, and 5 bases lay outside the gene matches. The CDR3 sequence is 16 residues long. From germline, CDR1 is SGHTA and CDR2 FQGNSA. In nucleotides, the CDR3 is TGTGCCAGCAGCTTAGTAGGCCTAGCGGGGACCGGGGAGCTGTTTTTT. Protein sequence: CASSLVGLAGTGELFF.

This clonotype was seen many times. CDR3 DNA sequence: TGCAGTGCTGTTTGGGAGGGGGCCTCCTACGAGCAGTACTTC. Translated, it gives CSAVWEGASYEQYF. The chain recombines TRBV20-1 with TRBJ2-7, with D possibly being TRBD1 or TRBD2 (7 bases each). The germline CDR1 and CDR2 sequences are DFQATT and SNEGSKA (reference sequence). The CDR3 consists of 14 residues. Trimming left V 5 bases short and J 0 bases short, with 14 bases between.

This clonotype was picked up many times. The chain has TRBV29-1 and TRBJ2-1, with 9 bases aligning to TRBD1. The CDR3 has 16 amino acids. Trimming at V came to 2 bases and at J to 6 bases, leaving 11 bases not matched to a gene. The V gene's germline CDR1 is SQVTM and CDR2 ANQGSEA. Here the CDR3 DNA reads TGCAGCGTTGAATCGTCGAGAGCGGGACAGGGCAATGAGCAGTTCTTC. It specifies CSVESSRAGQGNEQFF.

This clonotype was found many times. The chain joins TRBV15 to TRBJ1-1, with 8 bases fitting TRBD1. The V gene end was trimmed by 5 bases and the J gene end by 0 bases; junction bases not matched to a gene: 20. The CDR3 loop spans 20 amino acids. Per the germline V gene, CDR1 is LNHNV and CDR2 is YYDKDF (reference sequence). CDR3 DNA sequence: TGTGCCACCAGCCCTGCTCTCCCAGCTGGGCCAGGGGGCATGAACACTGAAGCTTTCTTT. Translating gives CATSPALPAGPGGMNTEAFF.

This clonotype occurred many times. The CDR3 nucleotides read TGTGCCAGCAGCTTTGACAGGGCACCTTCACCCCTCCACTTT. It encodes CASSFDRAPSPLHF. The rearrangement links TRBV7-2 to TRBJ1-6, with 7 nucleotides matching TRBD1. This CDR3 spans 14 amino acids. CDR1 is SGHTA, CDR2 FQGNSA, per germline. With V trimmed by 3 bases and J by 9 bases, 5 bases remained unmatched.

Many counts were recorded for this clonotype. CDR3 protein: CASRAGAGTDTQYF. In nucleotides, the CDR3 is TGTGCCAGCAGAGCGGGGGCTGGCACAGATACGCAGTATTTT. The chain carries TRBV2 and TRBJ2-3, with 8 bases fitting TRBD2. This CDR3 has 14 residues. Trimming cost V 6 bases and J 1 base; bases outside gene matches: 3. Germline V gene data show CDR1 as SNHLY and CDR2 as FYNNEI.